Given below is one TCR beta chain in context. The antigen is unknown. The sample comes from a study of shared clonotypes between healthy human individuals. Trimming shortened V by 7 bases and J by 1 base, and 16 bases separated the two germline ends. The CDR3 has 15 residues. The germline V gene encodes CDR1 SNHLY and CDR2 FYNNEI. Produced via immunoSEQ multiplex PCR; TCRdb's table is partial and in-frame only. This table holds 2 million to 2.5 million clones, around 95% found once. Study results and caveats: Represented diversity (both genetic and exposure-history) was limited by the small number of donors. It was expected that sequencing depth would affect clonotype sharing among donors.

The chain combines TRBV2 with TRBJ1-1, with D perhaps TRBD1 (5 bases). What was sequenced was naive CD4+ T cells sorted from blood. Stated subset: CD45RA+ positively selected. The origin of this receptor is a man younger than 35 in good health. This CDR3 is CASKEDNPGNTEAFF. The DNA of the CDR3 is TGTGCCAGCAAAGAGGACAACCCCGGGAACACTGAAGCTTTCTTT.